The clone carrying this TCR beta chain has only one observation. Germline V gene data show CDR1 as MDHEN and CDR2 as SYDVKM. This CDR3 is built from 16 residues. The J segment lost 8 bases and the V segment lost 5 bases, leaving 14 bases of the junction unmatched. The record originates from a study of blood T cell repertoires in COVID-19. Across the study: Sites in the United States, Italy and Spain provided acute and convalescent COVID-19 samples. Sample material is recorded as cDNA or gDNA derived from T cells, B-cell-depleted T cells, or PBMCs.

Original handling: Cell counts per sample came from amplifying reference gene primers. Sequencing was performed with immunoSEQ multiplex PCR; in TCRdb, only in-frame clones are kept and a portion is missing. V, J and clone size are those of that table, while D and trimming were read from the DNA. Of under 250,000 clones detected, more than 70% appear once; the ten largest clones hold roughly 2.5%. Sequenced material: peripheral blood. This chain connects TRBV28 to TRBJ1-4; 7 positions match TRBD1. The origin of this receptor is a woman in her sixties or seventies with acute or convalescent COVID-19. CDR3 region: CASSPVLRGRKEKLFF. CDR3 DNA: TGTGCCAGCAGTCCTGTGTTGAGGGGGCGAAAAGAAAAACTGTTTTTT.